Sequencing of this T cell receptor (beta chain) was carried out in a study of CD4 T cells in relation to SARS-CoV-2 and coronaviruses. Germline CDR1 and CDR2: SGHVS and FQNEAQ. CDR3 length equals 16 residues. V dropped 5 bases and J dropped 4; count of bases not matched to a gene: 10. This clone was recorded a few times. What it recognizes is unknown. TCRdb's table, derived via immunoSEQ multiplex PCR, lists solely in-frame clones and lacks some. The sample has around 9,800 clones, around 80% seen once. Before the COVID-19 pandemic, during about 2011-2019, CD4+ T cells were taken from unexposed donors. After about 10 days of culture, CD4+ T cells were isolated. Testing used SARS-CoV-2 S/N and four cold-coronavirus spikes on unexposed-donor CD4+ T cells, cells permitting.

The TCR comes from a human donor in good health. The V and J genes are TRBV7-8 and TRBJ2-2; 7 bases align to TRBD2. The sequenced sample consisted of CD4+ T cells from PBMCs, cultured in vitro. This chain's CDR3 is CASSPPLREGTGELFF. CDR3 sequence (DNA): TGTGCCAGCAGCCCCCCTCTAAGGGAGGGCACCGGGGAGCTGTTTTTT.